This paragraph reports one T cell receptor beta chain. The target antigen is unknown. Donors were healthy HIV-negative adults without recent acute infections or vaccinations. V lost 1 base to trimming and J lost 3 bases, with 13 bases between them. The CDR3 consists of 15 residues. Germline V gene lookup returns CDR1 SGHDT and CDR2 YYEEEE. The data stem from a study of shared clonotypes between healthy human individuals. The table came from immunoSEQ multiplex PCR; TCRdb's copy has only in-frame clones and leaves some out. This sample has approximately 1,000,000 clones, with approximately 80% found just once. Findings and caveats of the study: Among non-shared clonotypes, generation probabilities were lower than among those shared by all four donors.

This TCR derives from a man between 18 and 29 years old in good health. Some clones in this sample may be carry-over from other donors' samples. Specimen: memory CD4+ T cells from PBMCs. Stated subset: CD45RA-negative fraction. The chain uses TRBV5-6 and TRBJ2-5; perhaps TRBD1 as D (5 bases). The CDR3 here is CASSLQGYAKETQYF. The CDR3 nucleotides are TGTGCCAGCAGCTTGCAGGGCTATGCTAAAGAGACCCAGTACTTC.